These T cell receptor beta chains were read from a single sample in a study of beta chain features in type 1 diabetes. The method was immunoSEQ multiplex PCR; TCRdb's version includes in-frame clones alone and lacks a portion of them. Of over 200,000 clones in the sample, about a tenth were seen once. The sample was naive CD4+ T cells from blood. These receptors all stem from a man aged 25 to 40 with type 1 diabetes. CDR3s include the opening cysteine and the closing phenylalanine or tryptophan. The order of the fields is J gene, V gene, D gene, clone size, CDR3 DNA, CDR3 protein. The D gene is left open where the match is weak. Some rows mark clone size as missing; the rest say once, few, many or name a class of expanded clone.

j_gene: TRBJ2-3
v_gene: TRBV5-4
d_gene: .
abundance: .
CDR3nt: TGTGCCAGCAGCTCCATCACAGATACGCAGTATTTT
CDR3aa: CASSSITDTQYF

j_gene: TRBJ1-6
v_gene: TRBV7-8
d_gene: .
abundance: few
CDR3nt: TGTGCCAGCAGCTTAGACAGTGGGAATTCACCCCTCCACTTT
CDR3aa: CASSLDSGNSPLHF

j_gene: TRBJ2-7
v_gene: TRBV11-2
d_gene: TRBD1
abundance: few
CDR3nt: TGTGCCAGCAGCTTATACAATGAGGGGGCGCTCTACGAGCAGTACTTC
CDR3aa: CASSLYNEGALYEQYF

j_gene: TRBJ2-2
v_gene: TRBV7-3
d_gene: TRBD1
abundance: .
CDR3nt: TGTGCCAGCAGCGAACAGGGGAGCACCGGGGAGCTGTTTTTT
CDR3aa: CASSEQGSTGELFF

j_gene: TRBJ2-3
v_gene: TRBV5-4
d_gene: .
abundance: .
CDR3nt: TGTGCCAGCAGCAACGATGCTAGGCCGAGCACAGATACGCAGTATTTT
CDR3aa: CASSNDARPSTDTQYF

j_gene: TRBJ2-1
v_gene: TRBV18
d_gene: TRBD2
abundance: few
CDR3nt: TGTGCCAGCTCACTACTAGCGGAGCAGTTCTTC
CDR3aa: CASSLLAEQFF

j_gene: TRBJ2-2
v_gene: TRBV25-1
d_gene: .
abundance: .
CDR3nt: TGTGCCAGCAGTGAATACGGCAGGGGCGGCACCGGGGAGCTGTTTTTT
CDR3aa: CASSEYGRGGTGELFF

j_gene: TRBJ2-7
v_gene: TRBV28
d_gene: TRBD1
abundance: few
CDR3nt: TGTGCCAGCAGTTTCGGGACAGGGACGTACGAGCAGTACTTC
CDR3aa: CASSFGTGTYEQYF

j_gene: TRBJ1-2
v_gene: TRBV19
d_gene: .
abundance: .
CDR3nt: TGTGCCAGTTCCCCTACAGGGTTACGGCGGCTCGGCTACACCTTC
CDR3aa: CASSPTGLRRLGYTF

j_gene: TRBJ2-1
v_gene: TRBV5-4
d_gene: TRBD2
abundance: .
CDR3nt: TGTGCCAGCAGCTTGGAGCGGGGGGGCCGTAGGAAGTTCTTC
CDR3aa: CASSLERGGRRKFF

j_gene: TRBJ2-5
v_gene: TRBV7-6
d_gene: .
abundance: .
CDR3nt: TGTGCCAGCAGCCCCACAGCGGGTGGGGAGACCCAGTACTTC
CDR3aa: CASSPTAGGETQYF

j_gene: TRBJ2-7
v_gene: TRBV28
d_gene: .
abundance: .
CDR3nt: TGTGCCAGCAGTGAGTGGACTGTATCCTCCTACGAGCAGTACTTC
CDR3aa: CASSEWTVSSYEQYF

j_gene: TRBJ2-6
v_gene: TRBV7-9
d_gene: .
abundance: .
CDR3nt: TGTGCCAGCAGCCCTACAGGGCAGGCCCCCTCTGGGGCCAACGTCCTGACTTTC
CDR3aa: CASSPTGQAPSGANVLTF

j_gene: TRBJ2-3
v_gene: TRBV5-1
d_gene: TRBD1
abundance: few
CDR3nt: TGCGCCAGCAGCCACCGGGACAGGGGCACAGATACGCAGTATTTT
CDR3aa: CASSHRDRGTDTQYF

j_gene: TRBJ2-5
v_gene: TRBV7-2
d_gene: TRBD2
abundance: few
CDR3nt: TGTGCCAGCAGTAGTGGACTAGTAAGGTACCAAGAGACCCAGTACTTC
CDR3aa: CASSSGLVRYQETQYF

j_gene: TRBJ1-5
v_gene: TRBV18
d_gene: .
abundance: .
CDR3nt: TGTGCCAGCTCAGTCGACCGCCCGGGGAGCAATCAGCCCCAGCATTTT
CDR3aa: CASSVDRPGSNQPQHF

j_gene: TRBJ2-7
v_gene: TRBV6-5
d_gene: TRBD1
abundance: few
CDR3nt: TGTGCCAGCAGTTACGAGGGACAGGGAGACGAGCAGTACTTC
CDR3aa: CASSYEGQGDEQYF

j_gene: TRBJ2-1
v_gene: TRBV7-2
d_gene: .
abundance: few
CDR3nt: TGTGCCAGCAGCTCCCTGGGGGGGGGCCCCAATGAGCAGTTCTTC
CDR3aa: CASSSLGGGPNEQFF

j_gene: TRBJ2-5
v_gene: TRBV5-1
d_gene: TRBD1
abundance: few
CDR3nt: TGCGCCAGCAGCTTGGTGGGGACAGCACAAGAGACCCAGTACTTC
CDR3aa: CASSLVGTAQETQYF

j_gene: TRBJ1-1
v_gene: TRBV2
d_gene: .
abundance: .
CDR3nt: TGTGCCAGCAGTGCCTCGGGACGGAGGGGCACTGAAGCTTTCTTT
CDR3aa: CASSASGRRGTEAFF

j_gene: TRBJ2-3
v_gene: TRBV21-1
d_gene: .
abundance: few
CDR3nt: TGTGCCAGCAGCAAGTGCCAGGGGGCTGAAGATACGCAGTATTTT
CDR3aa: CASSKCQGAEDTQYF

j_gene: TRBJ2-1
v_gene: TRBV11-3
d_gene: .
abundance: few
CDR3nt: TGTGCCAGCAGCTTAGCGGGGGGCCGGGAGGAGCAGTTCTTC
CDR3aa: CASSLAGGREEQFF

j_gene: TRBJ2-5
v_gene: TRBV5-5
d_gene: TRBD1
abundance: few
CDR3nt: TGTGCCAGCAGCGGTAGACAGGGCGGAGAGACCCAGTACTTC
CDR3aa: CASSGRQGGETQYF

j_gene: TRBJ2-3
v_gene: TRBV19
d_gene: TRBD2
abundance: few
CDR3nt: TGTGCCAGTAGTATTCGGCTAGCGGGGGGGGATACGCAGTATTTT
CDR3aa: CASSIRLAGGDTQYF

j_gene: TRBJ2-7
v_gene: TRBV7-9
d_gene: TRBD2
abundance: .
CDR3nt: TGTGCCAGCAGTTCCTCAGCGGGGTGGTACGAGCAGTACTTC
CDR3aa: CASSSSAGWYEQYF

j_gene: TRBJ2-5
v_gene: TRBV4-2
d_gene: .
abundance: .
CDR3nt: TGTGCCAGCAGCCAAGACCCCCTTACCGGCGGGGAGACCCAGTACTTC
CDR3aa: CASSQDPLTGGETQYF